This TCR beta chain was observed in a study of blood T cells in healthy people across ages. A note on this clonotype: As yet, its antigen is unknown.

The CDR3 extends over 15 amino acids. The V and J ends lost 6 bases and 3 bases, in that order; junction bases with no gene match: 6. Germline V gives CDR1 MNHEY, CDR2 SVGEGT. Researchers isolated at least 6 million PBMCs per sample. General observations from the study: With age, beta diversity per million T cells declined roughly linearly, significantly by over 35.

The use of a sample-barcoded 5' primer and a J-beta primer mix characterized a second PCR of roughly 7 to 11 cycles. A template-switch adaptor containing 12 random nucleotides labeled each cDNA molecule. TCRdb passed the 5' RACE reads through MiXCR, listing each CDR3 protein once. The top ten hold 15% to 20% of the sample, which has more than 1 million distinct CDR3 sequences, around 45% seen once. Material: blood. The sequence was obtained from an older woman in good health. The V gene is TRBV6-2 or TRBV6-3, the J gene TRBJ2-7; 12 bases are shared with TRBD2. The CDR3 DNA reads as TGTGCCAGCAGCCGGACTAGCGGGAATGTCTACGAGCAGTACTTC. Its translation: CASSRTSGNVYEQYF.